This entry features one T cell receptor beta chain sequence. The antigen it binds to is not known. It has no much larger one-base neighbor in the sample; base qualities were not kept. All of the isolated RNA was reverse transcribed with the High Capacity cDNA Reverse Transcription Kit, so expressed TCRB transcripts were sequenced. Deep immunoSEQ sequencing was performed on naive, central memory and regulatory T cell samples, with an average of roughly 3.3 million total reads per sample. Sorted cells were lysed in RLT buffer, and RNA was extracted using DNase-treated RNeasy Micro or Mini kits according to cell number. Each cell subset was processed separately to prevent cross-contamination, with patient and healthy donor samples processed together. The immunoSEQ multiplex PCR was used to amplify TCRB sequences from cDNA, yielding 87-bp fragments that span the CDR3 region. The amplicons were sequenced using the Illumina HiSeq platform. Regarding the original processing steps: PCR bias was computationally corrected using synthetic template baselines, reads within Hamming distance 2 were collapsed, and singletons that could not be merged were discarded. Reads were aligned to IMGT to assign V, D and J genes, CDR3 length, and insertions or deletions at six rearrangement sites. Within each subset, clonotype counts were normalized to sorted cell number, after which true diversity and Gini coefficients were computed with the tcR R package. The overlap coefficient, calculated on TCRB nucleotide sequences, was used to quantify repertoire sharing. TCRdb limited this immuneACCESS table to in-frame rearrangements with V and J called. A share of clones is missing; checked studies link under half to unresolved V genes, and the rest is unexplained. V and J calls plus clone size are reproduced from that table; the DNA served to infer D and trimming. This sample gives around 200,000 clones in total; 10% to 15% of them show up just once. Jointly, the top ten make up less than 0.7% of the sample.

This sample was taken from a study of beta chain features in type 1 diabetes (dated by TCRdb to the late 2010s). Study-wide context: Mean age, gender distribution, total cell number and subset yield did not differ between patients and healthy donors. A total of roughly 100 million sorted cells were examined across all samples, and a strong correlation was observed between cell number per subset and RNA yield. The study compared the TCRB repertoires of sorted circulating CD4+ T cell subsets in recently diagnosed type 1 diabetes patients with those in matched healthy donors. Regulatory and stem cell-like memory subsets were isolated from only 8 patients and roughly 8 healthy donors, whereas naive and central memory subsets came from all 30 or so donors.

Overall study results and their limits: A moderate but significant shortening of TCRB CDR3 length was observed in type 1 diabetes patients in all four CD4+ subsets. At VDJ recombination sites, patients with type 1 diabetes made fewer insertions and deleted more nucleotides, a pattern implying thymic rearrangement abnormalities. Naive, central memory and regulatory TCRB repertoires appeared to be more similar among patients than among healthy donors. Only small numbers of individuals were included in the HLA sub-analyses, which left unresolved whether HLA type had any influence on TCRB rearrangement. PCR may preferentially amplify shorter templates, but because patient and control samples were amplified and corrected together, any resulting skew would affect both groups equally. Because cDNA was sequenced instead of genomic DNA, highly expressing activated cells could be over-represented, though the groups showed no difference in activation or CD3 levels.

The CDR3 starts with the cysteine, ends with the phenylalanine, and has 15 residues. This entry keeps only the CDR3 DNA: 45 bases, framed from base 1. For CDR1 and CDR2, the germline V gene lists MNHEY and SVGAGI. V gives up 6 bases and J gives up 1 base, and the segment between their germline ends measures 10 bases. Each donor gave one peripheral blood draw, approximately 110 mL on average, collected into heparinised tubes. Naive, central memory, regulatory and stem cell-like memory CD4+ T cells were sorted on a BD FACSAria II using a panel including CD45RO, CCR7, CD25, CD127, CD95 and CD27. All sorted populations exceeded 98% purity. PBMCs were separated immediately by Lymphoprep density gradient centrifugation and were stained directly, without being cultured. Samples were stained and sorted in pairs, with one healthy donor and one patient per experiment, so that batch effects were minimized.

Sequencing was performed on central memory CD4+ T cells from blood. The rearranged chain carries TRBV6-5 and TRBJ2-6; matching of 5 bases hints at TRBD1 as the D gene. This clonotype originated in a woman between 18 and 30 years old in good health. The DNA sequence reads TGTGCCAGCAGCCAGGACAATTCTGGGGCCAACGTCCTGACTTTC. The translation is CASSQDNSGANVLTF.